A single T cell receptor (beta chain) is shown here with its context. Its antigen is as yet unknown. The sample originates from a study of shared clonotypes between healthy human individuals. Donors comprised only Caucasian adults living in Nashville, Tennessee. With 6 bases removed from V and 8 bases from J, the gap between germline ends came to 14 bases. The CDR3 covers 13 residues. Germline V gene lookup returns CDR1 ENHRY and CDR2 SYGVKD. Several immunoSEQ 96-well plates shared each subset's DNA, each plate a replicate. Assay used: immunoSEQ multiplex PCR; TCRdb lists only in-frame clones, some missing. Seen here are about 2.4 million clones, roughly 93% observed once, and the top ten hold about 0.38%. Study-level findings and limits: A generally larger estimated richness was seen in naive subsets than in memory subsets. Sharing across a handful of donors was seen in 4% to 5% of naive CD4 clonotypes.

The V gene is TRBV10-3, the J gene TRBJ1-3; no firm D call. This TCR came from a man aged 18 to 29 in good health. Some clones in this sample may be carry-over from other donors' samples. Sequencing input: naive CD4+ T cells from PBMCs. Documented subset: CD45RA+ positively selected. CDR3 sequence: CAISSGRADTIYF. The CDR3 DNA is TGTGCCATCAGCTCCGGGCGAGCAGACACCATATATTTT.